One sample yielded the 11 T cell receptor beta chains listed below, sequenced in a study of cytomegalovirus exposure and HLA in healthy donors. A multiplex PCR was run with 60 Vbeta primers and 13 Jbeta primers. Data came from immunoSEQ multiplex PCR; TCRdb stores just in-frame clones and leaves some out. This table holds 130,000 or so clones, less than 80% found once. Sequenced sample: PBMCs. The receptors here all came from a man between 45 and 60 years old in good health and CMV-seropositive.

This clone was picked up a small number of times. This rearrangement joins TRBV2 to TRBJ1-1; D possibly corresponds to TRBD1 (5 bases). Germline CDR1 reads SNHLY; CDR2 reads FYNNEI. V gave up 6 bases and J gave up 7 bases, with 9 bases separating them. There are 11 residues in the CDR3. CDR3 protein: CASSRDSEAFF. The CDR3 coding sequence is TGTGCCAGCAGCCGCGACAGTGAAGCTTTCTTT.

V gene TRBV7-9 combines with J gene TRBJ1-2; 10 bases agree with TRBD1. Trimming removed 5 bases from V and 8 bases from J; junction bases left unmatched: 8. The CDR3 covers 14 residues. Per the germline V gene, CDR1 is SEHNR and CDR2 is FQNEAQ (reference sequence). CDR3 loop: CASSGRDRGRGYTF. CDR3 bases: TGTGCCAGCAGCGGCCGGGACAGGGGAAGGGGCTACACCTTC.

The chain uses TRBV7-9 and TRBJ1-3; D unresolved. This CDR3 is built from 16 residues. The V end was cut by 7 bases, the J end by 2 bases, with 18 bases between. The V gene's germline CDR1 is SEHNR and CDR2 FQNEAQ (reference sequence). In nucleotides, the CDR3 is TGTGCCAGCACGTGGGCCGGCGTTCCTACTGGAAACACCATATATTTT. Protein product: CASTWAGVPTGNTIYF. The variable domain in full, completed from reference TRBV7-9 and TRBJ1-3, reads DTGVSQNPRHKITKRGQNVTFRCDPISEHNRLYWYRQTLGQGPEFLTYFQNEAQLEKSRLLSDRFSAERPKGSFSTLEIQRTEQGDSAMYLCASTWAGVPTGNTIYFGEGSWLTVV.

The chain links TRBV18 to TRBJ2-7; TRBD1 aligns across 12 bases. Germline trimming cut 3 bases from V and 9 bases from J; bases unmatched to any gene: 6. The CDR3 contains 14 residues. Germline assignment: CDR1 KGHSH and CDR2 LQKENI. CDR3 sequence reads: CASSPGQGAQVQYF. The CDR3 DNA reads TGTGCCAGCTCACCGGGACAGGGGGCGCAGGTGCAGTACTTC.

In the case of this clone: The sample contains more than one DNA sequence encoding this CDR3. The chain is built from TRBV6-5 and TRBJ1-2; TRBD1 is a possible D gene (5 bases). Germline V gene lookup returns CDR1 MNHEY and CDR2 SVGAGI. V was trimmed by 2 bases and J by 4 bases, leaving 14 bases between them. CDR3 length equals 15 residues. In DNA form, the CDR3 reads TGTGCCAGCAGTTACAGGGAGGGCGGGGGCTATGGCTACACCTTC. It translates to CASSYREGGGYGYTF.

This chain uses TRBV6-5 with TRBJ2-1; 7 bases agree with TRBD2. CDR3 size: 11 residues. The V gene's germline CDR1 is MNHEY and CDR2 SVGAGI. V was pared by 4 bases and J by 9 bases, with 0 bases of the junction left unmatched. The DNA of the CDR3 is TGTGCCAGCAGTTGGGGGGGTGAGCAGTTCTTC. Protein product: CASSWGGEQFF.

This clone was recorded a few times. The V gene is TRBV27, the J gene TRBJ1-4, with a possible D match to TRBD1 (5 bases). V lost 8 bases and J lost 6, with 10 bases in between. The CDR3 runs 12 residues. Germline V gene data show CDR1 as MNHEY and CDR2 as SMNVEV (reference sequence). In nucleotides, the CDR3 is TGTGCCAGCGGCAGGGACTATGAAAAACTGTTTTTT. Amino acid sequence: CASGRDYEKLFF.

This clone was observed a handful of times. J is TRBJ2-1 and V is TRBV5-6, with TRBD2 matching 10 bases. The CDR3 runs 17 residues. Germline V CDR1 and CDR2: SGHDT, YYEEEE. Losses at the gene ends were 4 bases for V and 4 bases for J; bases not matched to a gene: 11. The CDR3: CASSPWTGTSVYNEQFF. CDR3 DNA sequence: TGTGCCAGCAGCCCCTGGACCGGGACTAGCGTATACAATGAGCAGTTCTTC.

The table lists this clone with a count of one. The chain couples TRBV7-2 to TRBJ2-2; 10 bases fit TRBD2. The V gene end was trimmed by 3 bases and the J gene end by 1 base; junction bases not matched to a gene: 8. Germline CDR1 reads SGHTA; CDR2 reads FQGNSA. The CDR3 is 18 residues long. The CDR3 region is CASSFRLAGDENTGELFF. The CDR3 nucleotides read TGTGCCAGCAGCTTTAGGCTAGCGGGAGATGAGAACACCGGGGAGCTGTTTTTT.

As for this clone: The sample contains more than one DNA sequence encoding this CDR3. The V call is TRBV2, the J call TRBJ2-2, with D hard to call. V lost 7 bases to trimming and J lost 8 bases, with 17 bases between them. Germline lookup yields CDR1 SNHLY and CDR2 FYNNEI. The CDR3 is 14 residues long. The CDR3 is CASTSDNLVGELFF. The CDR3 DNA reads TGTGCCAGCACCTCCGACAACTTGGTTGGGGAGCTGTTTTTT.

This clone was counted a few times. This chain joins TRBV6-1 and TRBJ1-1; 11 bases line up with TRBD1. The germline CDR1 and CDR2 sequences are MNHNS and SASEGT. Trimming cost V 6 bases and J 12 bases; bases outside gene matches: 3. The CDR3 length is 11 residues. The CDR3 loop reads CASSGQGATFF. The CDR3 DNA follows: TGTGCCAGCAGCGGACAGGGGGCGACTTTCTTT.